This T cell receptor beta chain is from a study of blood T cell repertoires in COVID-19. Turning to the study itself: Both acute and convalescent COVID-19 samples were obtained from the United States, Italy and Spain. Sources were T cells, B-cell-depleted T cells, or PBMCs; the material itself was cDNA or gDNA.

V was pared by 1 base and J by 2 bases, with 9 bases between. Germline V lookup: CDR1 MGHRA, CDR2 YSYEKL. The CDR3 has 14 amino acids. As processed by the authors: Using reference gene primer amplification, nucleated cell counts were estimated. The table came from immunoSEQ multiplex PCR; TCRdb's copy has only in-frame clones and leaves some out. V, J and clone size derive from that table, while D and trimming were established from the DNA sequence. The sample carries 70,000 to 100,000 clones, roughly 89% recorded once. This chain connects TRBV4-1 to TRBJ2-7, with unresolved D. The sequence came from a woman older than 75 with active or convalescent COVID-19. The sequencing input was peripheral blood. The CDR3 region has the DNA TGCGCCAGCAGCCAAGGGTCAGGTCCCTACGAGCAGTACTTC. It is translated as CASSQGSGPYEQYF.